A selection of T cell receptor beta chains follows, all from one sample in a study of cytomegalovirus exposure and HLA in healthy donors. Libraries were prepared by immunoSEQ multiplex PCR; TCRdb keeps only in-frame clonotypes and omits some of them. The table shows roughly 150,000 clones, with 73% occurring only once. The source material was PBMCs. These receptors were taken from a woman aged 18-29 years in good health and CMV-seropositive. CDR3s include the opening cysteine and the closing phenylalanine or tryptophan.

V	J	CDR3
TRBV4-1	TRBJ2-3	CASSQDGAGVSTDTQYF
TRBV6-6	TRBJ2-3	CASRFTGTGFTDTQYF
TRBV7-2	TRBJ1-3	CASSPRHGAPGNTIYF
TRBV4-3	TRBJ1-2	CASSQTLGQDAYGYTF
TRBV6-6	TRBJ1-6	CASNDGGGSPLHF
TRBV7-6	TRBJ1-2	CASSNAGFYGYTF
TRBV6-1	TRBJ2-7	CASSRNRGPPYEQYF
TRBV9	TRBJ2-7	CASSLGGGGAYEQYF
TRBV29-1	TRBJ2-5	CSGGVSGGRETQYF
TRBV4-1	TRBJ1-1	CASMGGMNTEAFF
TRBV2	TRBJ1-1	CASRGQGAFF
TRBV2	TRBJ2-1	CASSSTETSTGSSYNEQFF
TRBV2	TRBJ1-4	CASSDGVGGEKLFF
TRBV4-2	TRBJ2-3	CASSQRDSWDTQYF
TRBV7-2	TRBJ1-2	CASSFWGLNYGYTF
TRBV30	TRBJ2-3	CAWSWGAGGRDTQYF
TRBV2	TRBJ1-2	CASRSTGGSRENYGYTF
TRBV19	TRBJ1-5	CASSIGTSYSNQPQHF
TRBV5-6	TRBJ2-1	CASIRQGANEQFF
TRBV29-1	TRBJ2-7	CSVEDGTGLINEQYF
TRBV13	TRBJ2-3	CASSFERGRTDTQYF
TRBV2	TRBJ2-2	CASRGLAGSTGELFF
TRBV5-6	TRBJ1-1	CASSLIRGAAAFF
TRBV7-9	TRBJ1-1	CASSLGGGNTEAFF
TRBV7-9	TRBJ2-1	CASSILDSGGGEQFF
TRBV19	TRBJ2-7	CASSDRGLSSYEQYF
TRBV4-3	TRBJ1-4	CASSSDVGATNEKLFF
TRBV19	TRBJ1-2	CASSMTGGAEGYTF
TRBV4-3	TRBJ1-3	CASSQGSGRGGNTIYF
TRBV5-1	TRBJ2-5	CASRILAGGGETQYF
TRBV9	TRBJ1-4	CASSVGQGGGNEKLFF